These 13 T cell receptor beta chains came from one sample sequenced in a study of T cell repertoires in cytomegalovirus infection (dated by TCRdb to between 2017 and 2020). The data were produced on an Illumina HiSeq 1500. The raw public reads went through TCRdb reprocessing: fastp at Q25, MiXCR clone calling, in-frame beta chains kept. Each CDR3 protein appears once, grouped with its most common genes and DNA. The sample has hundreds of thousands of distinct CDR3 sequences on record, about 11% of them singletons. Roughly 10% of the sample lies in the top ten. Sequencing was carried out using PBMCs. The receptor source for this set is a human donor in good health (CMV status not recorded). Some clones in this sample may be carry-over from other donors' samples.

On this clonotype: A much larger clonotype is one base distant, so this may be a read error. Here the CDR3 omits its conserved ending phenylalanine or tryptophan, so a read error is the likely source. The chain employs TRBV15 and TRBJ2-3; D remains unclear. With 3 bases removed from V and 2 bases from J, the gap between germline ends came to 21 bases. Germline loops: CDR1 LNHNV, CDR2 YYDKDF (reference sequence). The CDR3 loop spans 18 amino acids. The CDR3 protein is CATSRLLLELGFTDTQYY. In DNA form, the CDR3 reads TGTGCCACCAGCAGGCTACTGTTAGAGCTGGGGTTCACAGATACGCAGTATTAT.

The chain combines TRBV20-1 with TRBJ2-7, with 8 bases identical to TRBD2. The V and J ends lost 0 bases and 0 bases, in that order; junction bases with no gene match: 4. CDR1 and CDR2 (germline): DFQATT, SNEGSKA (reference sequence). The CDR3 sequence is 15 residues long. The CDR3 sequence: CSARDSGGDSYEQYF. CDR3 nucleotide sequence: TGCAGTGCTAGAGACTCCGGGGGGGACTCCTACGAGCAGTACTTC.

This sequence joins TRBV5-1 and TRBJ2-1; 8 bases map to TRBD1. Germline CDR1 SGHRS, CDR2 YFSETQ. J lost 8 bases, V lost 0 bases, and 10 bases had no gene match. The CDR3 covers 16 residues. This chain's CDR3 is CASSLARTGMRDEQFF. DNA for the CDR3: TGCGCCAGCAGCTTGGCCAGGACAGGGATGAGGGATGAGCAGTTCTTC.

This clonotype was picked up many times. V is TRBV7-2 and J is TRBJ1-2; no reliable D call. The V gene's germline CDR1 is SGHTA and CDR2 FQGNSA. This CDR3 spans 15 amino acids. Between the trimmed V and J ends, which lost 1 base and 0 bases, there was a span of 9 bases. CDR3 region: CASSLVVVANYGYTF. CDR3 sequence (DNA): TGTGCCAGCAGCTTAGTGGTAGTGGCTAACTATGGCTACACCTTC.

In this sample, this clonotype turned up many times. V is TRBV24-1 and J is TRBJ1-1, with TRBD1 identical over 9 bases. Per germline, CDR1 KGHDR and CDR2 SFDVKD. V lost 3 bases and J lost 0; bases outside the gene matches: 28. The CDR3 loop spans 24 amino acids. Here the CDR3 DNA reads TGTGCCACCAGTGATCGTACCGGGACAGGGTCCTCCACTATCTCCCAACTGATGAACACTGAAGCTTTCTTT. Encoded protein: CATSDRTGTGSSTISQLMNTEAFF.

This clonotype was seen at least ten times. The J gene is TRBJ2-3, the V gene TRBV7-2; D remains unclear. Trimming removed 3 bases at V and 0 bases at J, with 4 bases between. From germline, CDR1 is SGHTA and CDR2 FQGNSA. The CDR3 is 13 residues long. The chain's CDR3 is CASSFWSTDTQYF. CDR3 nucleotide sequence: TGTGCCAGCAGCTTTTGGAGCACAGATACGCAGTATTTT.

The sample holds many counts of this clonotype. This sequence joins TRBV4-1 and TRBJ2-1; D not resolved. Between the trimmed V and J ends, which lost 4 bases and 8 bases, there was a span of 9 bases. Per germline, CDR1 MGHRA and CDR2 YSYEKL. CDR3 length equals 12 residues. The CDR3, as DNA: TGCGCCAGCAGCCGCCTCCGGGATGAGCAGTTCTTC. Protein: CASSRLRDEQFF.

This clonotype was seen repeatedly, ten times or more. The chain employs TRBV11-2 and TRBJ2-6; D is uncertain. The CDR3 runs to 17 residues. With 3 bases removed from V and 0 bases from J, the gap between germline ends came to 12 bases. The V gene's germline CDR1 is SGHAT and CDR2 FQNNGV. DNA of the CDR3: TGTGCCAGCAGCTTGTTTCCAGGCCGCTCTGGGGCCAACGTCCTGACTTTC. It codes for CASSLFPGRSGANVLTF.

This clonotype was observed many times. The V and J genes are TRBV7-2 and TRBJ2-2, with TRBD1 matching over 9 bases. Germline V gene sequence: CDR1 SGHTA, CDR2 FQGNSA. This CDR3 comprises 17 residues. Trimming cost V 5 bases and J 5 bases; bases outside gene matches: 12. The CDR3 DNA reads as TGTGCCAGCAGCCCCACCCGGGACAGGGCTGAGACCGGGGAGCTGTTTTTT. This sequence encodes CASSPTRDRAETGELFF. The full variable domain, its missing parts supplied by reference TRBV7-2 and TRBJ2-2, is GAGVSQSPSNKVTEKGKDVELRCDPISGHTALYWYRQSLGQGLEFLIYFQGNSAPDKSGLPSDRFSAERTGGSVSTLTIQRTQQEDSAVYLCASSPTRDRAETGELFFGEGSRLTVL.

The sample holds many counts of this clonotype. The genes are TRBV5-5 and TRBJ2-2; 7 bases fit TRBD1. V trimming: 5 bases; J trimming: 4 bases; junction bases outside the gene matches: 14. The CDR3 spans 17 residues. Germline V gene lookup returns CDR1 SGHKS and CDR2 YYEKEE (reference sequence). The CDR3 loop reads CASRKGVGTGATGELFF. DNA for the CDR3: TGTGCCAGCAGAAAGGGGGTCGGAACAGGGGCCACCGGGGAGCTGTTTTTT.

This clonotype was seen ten or more times. The chain combines TRBV7-2 with TRBJ2-5, with D possibly TRBD1 on 5 matching bases. The CDR3 runs to 13 residues. The germline V gene has CDR1 SGHTA and CDR2 FQGNSA. Trimming removed 5 bases from V and 3 bases from J, with 10 bases in between. The CDR3 DNA sequence: TGTGCCAGCAGCCCCCTCAGGGAAGAGACCCAGTACTTC. It encodes CASSPLREETQYF.

There are many counts of this clonotype. The rearrangement uses TRBV5-4 and TRBJ2-5; the D gene could be TRBD1 or TRBD2 (6 bases each). Germline loops: CDR1 SGHNT, CDR2 YYREEE (reference sequence). The length of the CDR3 is 15 residues. Trimming pared 3 bases from V and 1 base from J, leaving 13 bases between. The CDR3 DNA reads TGTGCCAGCAGCTCCGGTGGGGGGCCCCAAGAGACCCAGTACTTC. This encodes CASSSGGGPQETQYF.

This clonotype was seen many times. The chain carries TRBV6-1 and TRBJ1-6, with a tentative D call TRBD1 (5 bases). The germline V gene encodes CDR1 MNHNS and CDR2 SASEGT. V lost 7 bases to trimming and J lost 7 bases, with 20 bases between them. This CDR3 has 16 residues. The CDR3 loop is CASIEGRVGGNSPLHF. CDR3 nucleotides: TGTGCCAGCATCGAGGGGAGAGTCGGCGGGAATTCACCCCTCCACTTT.